The rows below give T cell receptor beta chains drawn from one sample of a study of cytomegalovirus exposure and HLA in healthy donors. TCRdb's table, derived via immunoSEQ multiplex PCR, lists solely in-frame clones and lacks some. The sample records about 160,000 clones, roughly 85% being singletons. Sequencing was performed on PBMCs. These TCRs come from a middle-aged man in good health and CMV-seronegative. Each CDR3 is given with its conserved first and last residue. The size entry is marked missing in some rows and otherwise reads once, few, many or a size class.

v_gene,abundance,CDR3aa
TRBV13,NA,CASSLGLGRGFGNTIYF
TRBV6-5,few,CASKRDRVGNEQFF
TRBV4-2,once,CASSQARRLAGGEVLNEQFF
TRBV29-1,NA,CSISQGSTDTQYF
TRBV7-2,NA,CASSRTGEEAFF
TRBV5-1,NA,CASSAIAGAQETQYF
TRBV25-1,NA,CASRDHGERGYTF
TRBV29-1,once,CSVELAGGRLRNEQFF
TRBV2,NA,CASSSARTEPETFF
TRBV6-5,NA,CASSSPSVRDGYTF
TRBV6-1,NA,CASSELALQDEAFF
TRBV28,NA,CASRPGTGHYNEQFF
TRBV29-1,few,CSVGRGTGELFF
TRBV11-2,NA,CASSLPAGLPHEQYF
TRBV5-1,NA,CASSLTIQGPPYYEQYF
TRBV27,NA,CASSYGGLAGGTQYF
TRBV27,NA,CASSPQGSEQYF
TRBV13,NA,CASSPRAGDWDTQYF
TRBV6-1,once,CASSDRRQGFGGSRTSAFF
TRBV7-8,NA,CASGQGRQDTQYF
TRBV7-9,once,CASSSWGGVFNTEAFF
TRBV5-4,once,CASSLLAGRNEQFF
TRBV5-1,NA,CASSPQGNTGELFF
TRBV2,NA,CASRLDRGHGELFF
TRBV7-6,NA,CASRLAASTDTQYF
TRBV7-9,NA,CASSLGGVAGEQYF